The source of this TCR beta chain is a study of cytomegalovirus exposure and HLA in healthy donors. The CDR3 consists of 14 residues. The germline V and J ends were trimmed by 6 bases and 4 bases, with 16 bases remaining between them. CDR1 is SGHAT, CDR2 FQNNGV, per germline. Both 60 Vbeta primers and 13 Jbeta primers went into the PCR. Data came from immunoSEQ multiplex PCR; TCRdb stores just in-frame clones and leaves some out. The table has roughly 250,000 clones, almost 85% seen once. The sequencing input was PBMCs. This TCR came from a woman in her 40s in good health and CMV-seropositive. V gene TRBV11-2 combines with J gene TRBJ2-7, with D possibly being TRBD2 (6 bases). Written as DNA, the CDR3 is TGTGCCAGCAGTACTCGGGACTCCTCGTACGAGCAGTACTTC. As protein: CASSTRDSSYEQYF.